A single sample is the source of the 9 T cell receptor beta chains below, sequenced in a study of T cell clonality in common variable immunodeficiency. TCRdb's table, derived via immunoSEQ multiplex PCR, lists solely in-frame clones and lacks some. The sample is made up of roughly 57,000 clones, none counted only once. Sequencing used peripheral blood mononuclear cells. These TCRs come from a person aged 18-69 years in good health.

This clone turned up a few times. The read is 3 residues too short to cover the CDR3 end, so that end is filled in from the germline J gene. This chain connects TRBV20-1 to TRBJ1-5; 7 bases are shared with TRBD1. The CDR3 is made up of 14 amino acids. V was clipped by 6 bases and J by 5 bases; unmatched bases: 10. Germline CDR1 is DFQATT and CDR2 is SNEGSKA (reference sequence). CDR3: CSAANRDSYQPQHF. The CDR3 DNA, read in part, is TGCAGTGCCGCGAATCGGGACAGCTATCAGCCC.

This clone was counted many times. The sequenced fragment ends 3 residues before the CDR3 boundary, so the rest is inferred from the germline J gene. The chain employs TRBV13 and TRBJ2-4, with 8 bases lining up with TRBD1. The germline gives CDR1 PRHDT, CDR2 FYEKMQ (reference sequence). The CDR3 is made up of 14 amino acids. Germline trimming cut 5 bases from V and 5 bases from J; bases unmatched to any gene: 5. The sequenced part of the CDR3 DNA is TGTGCCAGCAGCCTCGGACAGGGCCAAAACATT. This codes for CASSLGQGQNI. The CDR3 reads in full as CASSLGQGQNIQYF. Full variable domain (rest looked up from reference TRBV13 and TRBJ2-4): AAGVIQSPRHLIKEKRETATLKCYPIPRHDTVYWYQQGPGQDPQFLISFYEKMQSDKGSIPDRFSAQQFSDYHSELNMSSLELGDSALYFCASSLGQGQNIQYFGAGTRLSVL.

This clone was seen repeatedly, ten times or more. The CDR3 end is not reached by the read, which stops 3 residues before it; the germline J gene fills it in. V usage is TRBV5-1 and J usage is TRBJ2-1; D possibly uses TRBD1 or TRBD2 (6 bases each). Trimming shortened V by 1 base and J by 9 bases, and 14 bases separated the two germline ends. The CDR3 sequence is 14 residues long. Germline V lookup: CDR1 SGHRS, CDR2 YFSETQ. The CDR3 loop is CASSLSGEASEQFF. CDR3 DNA (partial): TGCGCCAGCAGCTTGTCAGGGGAGGCCAGTGAG. Together with reference TRBV5-1 and TRBJ2-1, the CDR3 gives the full variable domain: KAGVTQTPRYLIKTRGQQVTLSCSPISGHRSVSWYQQTPGQGLQFLFEYFSETQRNKGNFPGRFSGRQFSNSRSEMNVSTLELGDSALYLCASSLSGEASEQFFGPGTRLTVL.

Of note for this clone: The read finishes 3 residues shy of the CDR3 end, and the germline J gene is used to complete it. The chain joins TRBV10-2 to TRBJ2-3; 10 nucleotides line up with TRBD2. Germline CDR1 WSHSY, CDR2 SAAADI. The CDR3 is 16 residues long. Losses at the gene ends were 3 bases for V and 6 bases for J; bases not matched to a gene: 9. CDR3 bases read: TGCGCCAGCAGTGATTTAGCGGGGGGAACGTCGGATACG. The encoded protein is CASSDLAGGTSDT. The CDR3 reads in full as CASSDLAGGTSDTQYF.

This clone appeared a few times. A single base separates this from a much larger clone, so it may be a read error. With the read ending 3 residues before the CDR3 end, the germline J gene is used to fill in that end. The chain employs TRBV30 and TRBJ2-3, with a tentative D call TRBD1 (5 bases). CDR1 and CDR2 from the germline V gene are GTSNPN and SVGIG (reference sequence). The CDR3 extends over 15 amino acids. The sequenced part of the CDR3 DNA is TGTGCCTGGAGTGTAAAGACAGTTGGCAATCAGCCG. Translated: CAWSVKTVGNQP. The CDR3 reads in full as CAWSVKTVGNQPQYF.

Many counts were recorded for this clone. The CDR3 end lies 3 residues beyond the end of the read and is filled in from the germline J gene. The V gene is TRBV19, the J gene TRBJ1-1, with no clear D. V lost 4 bases and J 0 bases, leaving 6 bases between the germline ends. The length of the CDR3 is 13 residues. CDR1 and CDR2 (germline): LNHDA, SQIVND (reference sequence). Incomplete CDR3 DNA: TGTGCCAGTAGTACCGTAATGAACACTGAA. Its protein product is CASSTVMNTE. The full CDR3 protein reads CASSTVMNTEAFF. Drawing the rest from reference TRBV19 and TRBJ1-1, the complete variable domain is DGGITQSPKYLFRKEGQNVTLSCEQNLNHDAMYWYRQDPGQGLRLIYYSQIVNDFQKGDIAEGYSVSREKKESFPLTVTSAQKNPTAFYLCASSTVMNTEAFFGQGTRLTVV.

At least ten counts were recorded for this clone. The read ends 3 residues shy of where the CDR3 ends; the end is completed using the germline J gene. The V and J genes are TRBV12-3 or TRBV12-4 and TRBJ2-5; D is undetermined. Trimming stripped 3 bases from V and 1 base from J, with 6 bases between. This CDR3 contains 13 residues. The CDR3 loop reads CASSLNGQETQYF. The DNA read from the CDR3 is TGTGCCAGCAGTTTGAACGGCCAAGAGACC.

In the case of this clone: The read ends 3 residues early relative to the CDR3; the germline J gene fills the gap. The chain joins TRBV18 to TRBJ1-2, with 9 positions matching TRBD1. Germline V gene data show CDR1 as KGHSH and CDR2 as LQKENI. The CDR3 has 16 residues. The covered CDR3 bases are TGTGCCAGCTCACTGCGGACAGGGGACATCAACAATGAC. It codes for CASSLRTGDINND. The full CDR3 reads CASSLRTGDINNDYTF.

In its sample, this clone was seen many times. CDR3 region: CASSLGTVQETQYF. CDR3 bases read: TGTGCCAGCAGCTTGGGGACAGTTCAAGAGACG. The V and J genes are TRBV5-6 and TRBJ2-3; D may be TRBD1 (6 bases). The read is 3 residues too short to cover the CDR3 end, so that end is filled in from the germline J gene. Per germline, CDR1 SGHDT and CDR2 YYEEEE. The length of the CDR3 is 14 residues.